This T cell receptor beta chain was identified in a study of T cell responses to AZD1222 COVID-19 vaccine. Study findings and constraints: Per reports, nearly half of all spike-specific TCRs target regions that are unmutated in variants. Seropositive at baseline were only five or six AZD1222 recipients. A rise in Spike-specific TCR breadth and depth followed two AZD1222 doses.

In regard to this clone: Its antigen is not known.

Assay used: immunoSEQ multiplex PCR; TCRdb lists only in-frame clones, some missing. The data show roughly 120,000 clones, with 85% to 90% seen just once and 4.4% held by the top ten. This CDR3 region has 13 residues. Per the germline V gene, CDR1 is SEHNR and CDR2 is FQNEAQ (reference sequence). Trimming stripped 6 bases from V and 0 bases from J, with 6 bases between. The J gene is TRBJ1-3, the V gene TRBV7-9; D is undetermined. The clonotype was recovered from an adult in good health. The sample here was peripheral blood, taken on day 0 of AZD1222 vaccination. CDR3 residues: CASSPGSGNTIYF. The CDR3 region has the DNA TGTGCCAGCAGTCCGGGCTCTGGAAACACCATATATTTT.